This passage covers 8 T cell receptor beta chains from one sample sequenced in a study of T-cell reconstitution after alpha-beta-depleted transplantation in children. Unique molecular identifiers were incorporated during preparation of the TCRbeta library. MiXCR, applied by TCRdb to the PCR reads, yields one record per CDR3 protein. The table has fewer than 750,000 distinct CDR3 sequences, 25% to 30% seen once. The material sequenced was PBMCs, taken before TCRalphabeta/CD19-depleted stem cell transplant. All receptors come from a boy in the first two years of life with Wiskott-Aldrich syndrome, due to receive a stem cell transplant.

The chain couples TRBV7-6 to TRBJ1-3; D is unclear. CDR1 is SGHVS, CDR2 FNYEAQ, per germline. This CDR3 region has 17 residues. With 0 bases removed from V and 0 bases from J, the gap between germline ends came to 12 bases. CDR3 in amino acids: CASSLANGRSSGNTIYF. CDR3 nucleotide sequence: TGTGCCAGCAGCTTAGCGAACGGCAGATCCTCTGGAAACACCATATATTTT.

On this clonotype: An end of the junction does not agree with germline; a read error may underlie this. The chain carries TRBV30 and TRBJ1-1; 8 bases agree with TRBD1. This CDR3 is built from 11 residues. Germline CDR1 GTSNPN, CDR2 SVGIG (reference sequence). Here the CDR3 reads CAWSVRDRISF. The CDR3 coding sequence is TGTGCCTGGAGTGTCCGGGACAGGATATCTTTT.

CDR3 sequence: CASSLESRASYEQYF. DNA of the CDR3: TGCGCCAGCAGCTTGGAGAGCAGGGCTTCCTACGAGCAGTACTTC. The chain joins TRBV5-1 to TRBJ2-7, with a weak D call TRBD1 (5 bases). V lost 0 bases and J 1 base, leaving 11 bases between the germline ends. The germline V gene encodes CDR1 SGHRS and CDR2 YFSETQ. CDR3 length: 15 residues.

The CDR3 loop reads CASSLRGVDGELFF. CDR3 sequence (DNA): TGTGCCAGCAGCTTGAGGGGGGTTGACGGGGAGCTGTTTTTT. The gene calls are TRBV5-5 and TRBJ2-2, with D tentatively TRBD1 or TRBD2 (6 bases each). V was clipped by 1 base and J by 7 bases, with 11 bases between them. CDR3 size: 14 residues. Per germline, CDR1 SGHKS and CDR2 YYEKEE (reference sequence).

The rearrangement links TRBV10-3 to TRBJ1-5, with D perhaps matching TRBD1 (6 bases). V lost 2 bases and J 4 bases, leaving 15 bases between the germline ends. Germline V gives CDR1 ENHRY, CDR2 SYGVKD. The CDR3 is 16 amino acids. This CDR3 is CAISEGGGLGNQPQHF. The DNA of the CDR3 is TGTGCCATCAGTGAGGGTGGGGGGCTTGGAAATCAGCCCCAGCATTTT.

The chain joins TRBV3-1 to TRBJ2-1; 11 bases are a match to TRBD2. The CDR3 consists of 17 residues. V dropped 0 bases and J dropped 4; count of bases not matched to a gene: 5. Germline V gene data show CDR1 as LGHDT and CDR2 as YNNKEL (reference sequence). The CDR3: CASSQELRLAGYNEQFF. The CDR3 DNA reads TGTGCCAGCAGCCAAGAATTAAGACTAGCGGGGTACAATGAGCAGTTCTTC.

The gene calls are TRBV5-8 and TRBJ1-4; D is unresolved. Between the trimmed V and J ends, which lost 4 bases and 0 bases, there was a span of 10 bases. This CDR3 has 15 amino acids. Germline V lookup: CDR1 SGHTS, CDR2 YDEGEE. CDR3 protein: CASSPTYSTNEKLFF. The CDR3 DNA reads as TGTGCCAGCAGCCCAACGTACTCAACTAATGAAAAACTGTTTTTT.

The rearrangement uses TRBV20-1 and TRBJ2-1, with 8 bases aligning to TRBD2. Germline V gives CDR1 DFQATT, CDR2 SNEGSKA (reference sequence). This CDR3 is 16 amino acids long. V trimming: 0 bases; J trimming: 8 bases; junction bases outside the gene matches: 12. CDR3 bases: TGCAGTGCTAGAGAGTTCTATGGGACCGGGGGGGATGAGCAGTTCTTC. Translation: CSAREFYGTGGDEQFF.